This TCR beta chain came from a study of T cells in Graves' hyperthyroidism and ophthalmopathy. Study-wide findings and caveats: Most expanded thyroid clonotypes above 0.001 recurred in blood. Stable hyperthyroidism was separated from ophthalmopathy by a model based on 13 V-J features. For ophthalmopathy, model prediction preceded onset by a median 6.5 months.

TCR beta CDR3 regions were amplified from RNA. Initially, a first-round RT-PCR of the TCR CDR3 employed the HTBI primer set. TCRdb analysed the multiplex PCR reads with MiXCR anew, one entry per CDR3 protein. Of some 440,000 distinct CDR3 sequences listed, approximately 14% are singletons. In germline, CDR1 is MNHNS, CDR2 SASEGT. The CDR3 runs 13 residues. Between the trimmed V and J ends, which lost 6 bases and 4 bases, there was a span of 12 bases. This clonotype turned up a few times. Its antigen is as yet unknown. The V and J genes are TRBV6-1 and TRBJ1-1; D remains unclear. This TCR derives from a young woman with Graves' hyperthyroidism. Sequencing was carried out using blood. The CDR3 bases are TGTGCCAGCAGCCGATTACGAGCCACTGAAGCTTTCTTT. Translating it yields CASSRLRATEAFF.